A single sample gave rise to the 26 T cell receptor beta chains below, sequenced in a study of T cell changes during pregnancy in multiple sclerosis. Method: immunoSEQ multiplex PCR; TCRdb's copy keeps in-frame clones and lacks some. The sample has tens of thousands of clones; about nine tenths are singletons. The specimen was CD4+ T cells from peripheral blood mononuclear cells, collected in the first trimester of pregnancy. The receptors were gathered from a female donor with multiple sclerosis, enrolled in a pregnancy study.

The chain couples TRBV11-2 to TRBJ1-2; possible D gene TRBD1, 5 bases. The germline CDR1 and CDR2 sequences are SGHAT and FQNNGV. Trimming shortened V by 5 bases and J by 9 bases, and 16 bases separated the two germline ends. This CDR3 region has 13 residues. CDR3 region: CASSHLQGASYTF. CDR3 bases: TGTGCCAGCAGCCACTTACAAGGGGCGAGCTACACCTTC. Full variable domain (remainder filled in from reference TRBV11-2 and TRBJ1-2): EAGVAQSPRYKIIEKRQSVAFWCNPISGHATLYWYQQILGQGPKLLIQFQNNGVVDDSQLPKDRFSAERLKGVDSTLKIQPAKLEDSAVYLCASSHLQGASYTFGSGTRLTVV.

Notes on this clone: At the DNA level, this CDR3 is encoded by other sequences in the same sample as well. The chain combines TRBV2 with TRBJ2-7, with a weak D call TRBD2 (7 bases). The CDR3 spans 12 residues. The germline V gene has CDR1 SNHLY and CDR2 FYNNEI. With 2 bases removed from V and 13 bases from J, the gap between germline ends came to 15 bases. CDR3 residues: CASSEPPGGQYF. The CDR3 DNA sequence: TGTGCCAGCAGTGAACCCCCCGGGGGGCAATACTTC.

The chain is built from TRBV6-5 and TRBJ2-1; tentatively, D is TRBD2 (6 bases). The CDR3 covers 16 residues. V lost 2 bases and J 3 bases, leaving 14 bases between the germline ends. CDR1 and CDR2 (germline): MNHEY, SVGAGI. Here the CDR3 reads CASSYGYRRGYNEQFF. In nucleotides, the CDR3 is TGTGCCAGCAGTTACGGCTACCGGAGGGGCTACAATGAGCAGTTCTTC.

The chain joins TRBV29-1 to TRBJ1-1; 8 bases align to TRBD1. Germline CDR1 reads SQVTM; CDR2 reads ANQGSEA. The CDR3 length is 13 residues. V dropped 0 bases and J dropped 11; count of bases not matched to a gene: 8. The CDR3 sequence is CSVEDRDRKAAFF. DNA for the CDR3: TGCAGCGTTGAAGATCGGGACAGGAAAGCGGCTTTCTTT. The variable domain in full, completed from reference TRBV29-1 and TRBJ1-1, reads SAVISQKPSRDICQRGTSLTIQCQVDSQVTMMFWYRQQPGQSLTLIATANQGSEATYESGFVIDKFPISRPNLTFSTLTVSNMSPEDSSIYLCSVEDRDRKAAFFGQGTRLTVV.

This rearrangement joins TRBV5-6 to TRBJ2-5; 9 nucleotides agree with TRBD1. The CDR3 covers 16 residues. Per the germline V gene, CDR1 is SGHDT and CDR2 is YYEEEE. V trimming: 2 bases; J trimming: 3 bases; junction bases outside the gene matches: 8. CDR3 nucleotides: TGTGCCAGCAGCTTTGGGGACAGGGACCCCAAAGAGACCCAGTACTTC. It yields the protein CASSFGDRDPKETQYF. The full variable domain, completed using reference TRBV5-6 and TRBJ2-5, is DAGVTQSPTHLIKTRGQQVTLRCSPKSGHDTVSWYQQALGQGPQFIFQYYEEEERQRGNFPDRFSGHQFPNYSSELNVNALLLGDSALYLCASSFGDRDPKETQYFGPGTRLLVL.

This clone occurred once. The J gene is TRBJ2-1, the V gene TRBV19; 11 bases agree with TRBD2. CDR1 and CDR2 (germline): LNHDA, SQIVND (reference sequence). J lost 4 bases, V lost 5 bases, and 4 bases had no gene match. The length of the CDR3 is 15 residues. The CDR3 here is CASSRASGRYNEQFF. CDR3 nucleotide sequence: TGTGCCAGTAGTCGGGCTAGCGGGAGGTACAATGAGCAGTTCTTC.

V is TRBV6-1 and J is TRBJ1-3, with D unclear. Germline V gene lookup returns CDR1 MNHNS and CDR2 SASEGT. The CDR3 runs 15 residues. V was cut by 2 bases and J by 2 bases, with 10 bases left in between. The CDR3 reads CASSELPRAGNTIYF. CDR3 nucleotide sequence: TGTGCCAGCAGTGAATTGCCTCGCGCTGGAAACACCATATATTTT.

The rearrangement joins TRBV5-1 to TRBJ2-3; 10 bases are shared with TRBD2. There are 19 residues in the CDR3. Germline V gene lookup returns CDR1 SGHRS and CDR2 YFSETQ. J was trimmed by 5 bases and V by 3 bases; bases with no gene match: 18. CDR3 protein: CASSSLAGLAGGRVDTQYF. CDR3 sequence (DNA): TGCGCCAGCAGCTCCCTTGCGGGGTTAGCGGGAGGCCGTGTAGATACGCAGTATTTT.

The chain recombines TRBV6-1 with TRBJ2-3; possibly TRBD2 for D (6 bases). The V and J ends lost 6 bases and 1 base respectively, with 11 bases between them. The CDR3 is made up of 14 amino acids. Germline assignment: CDR1 MNHNS and CDR2 SASEGT. CDR3 in amino acids: CASSPGLGTDTQYF. The CDR3 nucleotides read TGTGCCAGCAGCCCGGGACTTGGCACAGATACGCAGTATTTT.

The chain couples TRBV10-3 to TRBJ2-5, with TRBD1 matching over 8 bases. Germline loops: CDR1 ENHRY, CDR2 SYGVKD. The V segment lost 6 bases and the J segment 5 bases; nucleotides outside the gene matches: 14. The CDR3 has 16 amino acids. The CDR3 nucleotides read TGTGCCATCAGGGGAGACAGGGGCGAGGTTTGGGAGACCCAGTACTTC. It specifies CAIRGDRGEVWETQYF.

The rearrangement joins TRBV2 to TRBJ2-1, with TRBD1 identical over 7 bases. Germline V gene data show CDR1 as SNHLY and CDR2 as FYNNEI. The CDR3 is made up of 15 amino acids. Trimming removed 5 bases from V and 2 bases from J; junction bases left unmatched: 6. CDR3 sequence reads: CASSLGDSPYNEQFF. The DNA of the CDR3 is TGTGCCAGCAGTCTCGGGGACAGTCCCTACAATGAGCAGTTCTTC.

The chain uses TRBV5-1 and TRBJ2-1; 12 bases match TRBD2. The ends lost 4 bases at V and 4 bases at J; junction bases unmatched: 3. Germline V gene sequence: CDR1 SGHRS, CDR2 YFSETQ. This CDR3 contains 15 residues. The CDR3 nucleotides are TGCGCCAGCAGCGAGGGGACTAGCGGGTACAATGAGCAGTTCTTC. Encoded protein: CASSEGTSGYNEQFF.

V gene TRBV19 combines with J gene TRBJ1-2; the D gene is possibly TRBD1 (5 bases). The CDR3 is 14 residues long. Trimming removed 6 bases from V and 5 bases from J, with 16 bases in between. Looked up from germline, CDR1 is LNHDA and CDR2 is SQIVND (reference sequence). The chain's CDR3 is CASSPGHPVYGYTF. The CDR3 DNA sequence: TGTGCCAGTAGCCCCGGACACCCCGTATATGGCTACACCTTC.

This chain links TRBV18 with TRBJ1-3; no firm D call. This CDR3 spans 16 amino acids. With 3 bases removed from V and 0 bases from J, the gap between germline ends came to 12 bases. Germline V lookup: CDR1 KGHSH, CDR2 LQKENI. This chain's CDR3 is CASSPLDWSSGNTIYF. The CDR3 nucleotides are TGTGCCAGCTCACCGCTGGACTGGAGCTCTGGAAACACCATATATTTT.

V gene TRBV30 combines with J gene TRBJ2-1, with TRBD1 matching over 9 bases. Per germline, CDR1 GTSNPN and CDR2 SVGIG (reference sequence). The V and J ends lost 0 bases and 15 bases, in that order; junction bases with no gene match: 15. The CDR3 runs to 15 residues. CDR3 amino acids: CAWSVYPHPGQGPFF. In nucleotides, the CDR3 is TGTGCCTGGAGTGTATATCCTCACCCGGGACAGGGCCCGTTCTTC.

The rearrangement links TRBV7-2 to TRBJ2-5, with 7 bases identical to TRBD1. The germline CDR1 and CDR2 sequences are SGHTA and FQGNSA. This CDR3 has 16 residues. V was clipped by 1 base and J by 9 bases; unmatched bases: 14. The CDR3 loop is CASSLVPGQQLVAQYF. The CDR3 DNA reads TGTGCCAGCAGCTTAGTCCCGGGACAGCAGTTAGTGGCCCAGTACTTC.

The chain links TRBV5-6 to TRBJ1-3; D not resolved. There are 12 residues in the CDR3. Between the trimmed V and J ends, which lost 7 bases and 11 bases, there was a span of 16 bases. CDR1 SGHDT and CDR2 YYEEEE come from the germline V gene. CDR3 amino acids: CASQLGSRAIYF. Here the CDR3 DNA reads TGTGCCAGCCAGCTTGGAAGCCGGGCCATATATTTT.

This chain connects TRBV9 to TRBJ2-3; 7 bases are a match to TRBD2. This CDR3 is 14 amino acids long. The germline V gene encodes CDR1 SGDLS and CDR2 YYNGEE. J gave up 4 bases and V 0 bases, and 2 bases lay outside the gene matches. The DNA for the CDR3 is TGTGCCAGCAGCGTAGGGGGGAGGGCAGATACGCAGTATTTT. Its protein product is CASSVGGRADTQYF.

The chain uses TRBV5-1 and TRBJ2-5; 10 nucleotides line up with TRBD2. The germline V gene has CDR1 SGHRS and CDR2 YFSETQ. The CDR3 is 15 amino acids. V shed 5 bases and J 1 base; nucleotides not matched to a gene: 5. The CDR3 sequence is CASRWTSGFQETQYF. CDR3 nucleotides: TGCGCCAGCAGGTGGACTAGCGGTTTCCAAGAGACCCAGTACTTC. The variable domain in full, with the rest retrieved from reference TRBV5-1 and TRBJ2-5, is KAGVTQTPRYLIKTRGQQVTLSCSPISGHRSVSWYQQTPGQGLQFLFEYFSETQRNKGNFPGRFSGRQFSNSRSEMNVSTLELGDSALYLCASRWTSGFQETQYFGPGTRLLVL.

In regard to this clone: The junction shows a germline mismatch at one end, possibly a read error. V gene TRBV7-7 combines with J gene TRBJ2-3, with 10 bases fitting TRBD2. This CDR3 has 15 amino acids. The germline V gene encodes CDR1 SSHAT and CDR2 FNYEAQ (reference sequence). The CDR3 loop is CASSQGLASTDTQYF. CDR3 nucleotides: TGTGCTAGCAGCCAGGGACTAGCGAGCACAGATACGCAGTATTTT.

This clone was detected once. The V call is TRBV4-2, the J call TRBJ2-3; D may be TRBD2 (6 bases). The CDR3 runs to 15 residues. The V end lost 2 bases, the J end lost 4 bases, and 13 bases lay between the germline ends. The V gene's germline CDR1 is LGHNA and CDR2 YNFKEQ. CDR3 DNA: TGTGCCAGCAGCCAACCCCTTGGAGGGCCAGATACGCAGTATTTT. The encoded protein is CASSQPLGGPDTQYF.

The rearrangement uses TRBV21-1 and TRBJ2-7; the table gives TRBD2 as D, unverified against the DNA. TRBV21-1 constitutes a pseudogene. The CDR3 consists of 18 residues. Written as DNA, the CDR3 is TGTGCCAGCAACGCGAGGGGACTAGCGGGACCTATCTCCTACGAGCAGTACTTC. Translated: CASNARGLAGPISYEQYF.

V gene TRBV4-1 combines with J gene TRBJ2-1; the D gene is possibly TRBD1 (6 bases). The germline CDR1 and CDR2 sequences are MGHRA and YSYEKL. This CDR3 has 15 amino acids. The V end was cut by 7 bases, the J end by 5 bases, with 18 bases between. CDR3 amino acids: CASTFRTGTHNEQFF. The CDR3 nucleotides are TGCGCCAGCACGTTCCGAACAGGGACCCACAATGAGCAGTTCTTC.

The chain couples TRBV6-5 to TRBJ1-2; 9 bases are shared with TRBD1. Germline V CDR1 and CDR2: MNHEY, SVGAGI. With V trimmed by 6 bases and J by 2 bases, 4 bases remained unmatched. The CDR3 extends over 14 amino acids. CDR3 nucleotides: TGTGCCAGCAGACTTGGGACAGGGAACTATGGCTACACCTTC. It codes for CASRLGTGNYGYTF.

The chain is built from TRBV4-3 and TRBJ2-3; 15 bases fit TRBD2. This CDR3 spans 20 amino acids. With V trimmed by 3 bases and J by 1 base, 11 bases remained unmatched. Per the germline V gene, CDR1 is LGHNA and CDR2 is YSLEER. The CDR3 coding sequence is TGCGCCAGCAGCCAGGATTCCGGACTAGCGGGAGGGCCTGGCACAGATACGCAGTATTTT. Translating it yields CASSQDSGLAGGPGTDTQYF.

The chain recombines TRBV19 with TRBJ1-2; 7 bases are shared with TRBD1. CDR3 length: 13 residues. Germline values: CDR1 LNHDA, CDR2 SQIVND (reference sequence). Trimming at V came to 5 bases and at J to 12 bases, leaving 12 bases not matched to a gene. The DNA of the CDR3 is TGTGCCAGTAGTGTCAACAGGGGTCTAAGGAACACCTTC. Protein sequence: CASSVNRGLRNTF.